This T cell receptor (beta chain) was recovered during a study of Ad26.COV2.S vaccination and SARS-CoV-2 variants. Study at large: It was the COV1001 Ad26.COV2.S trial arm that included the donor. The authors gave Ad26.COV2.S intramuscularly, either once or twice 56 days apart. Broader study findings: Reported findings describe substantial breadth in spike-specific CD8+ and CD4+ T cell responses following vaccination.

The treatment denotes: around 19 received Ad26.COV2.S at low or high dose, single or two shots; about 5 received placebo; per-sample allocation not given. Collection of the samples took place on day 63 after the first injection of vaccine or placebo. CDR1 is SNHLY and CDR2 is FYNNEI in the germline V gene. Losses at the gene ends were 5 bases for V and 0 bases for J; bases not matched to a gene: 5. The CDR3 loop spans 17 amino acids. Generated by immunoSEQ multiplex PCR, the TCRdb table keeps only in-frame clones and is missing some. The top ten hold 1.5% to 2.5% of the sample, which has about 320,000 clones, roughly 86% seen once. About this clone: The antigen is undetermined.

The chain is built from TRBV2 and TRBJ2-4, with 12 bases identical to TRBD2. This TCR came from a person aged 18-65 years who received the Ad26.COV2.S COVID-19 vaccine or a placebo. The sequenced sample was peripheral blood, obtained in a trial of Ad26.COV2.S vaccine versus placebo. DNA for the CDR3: TGTGCCAGCAGTCTAGCGGGGGGGGCTCTAGCCAAAAACATTCAGTACTTC. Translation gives CASSLAGGALAKNIQYF.